This T cell receptor beta chain was sequenced during a study of blood T cell repertoires in COVID-19. In the study overall: Samples of COVID-19 (acute and convalescent) were obtained from the United States, Italy and Spain.

The CDR3 runs to 14 residues. CDR1 is SNHLY and CDR2 is FYNNEI in the germline V gene. Trimming at V came to 8 bases and at J to 6 bases, leaving 5 bases not matched to a gene. Everyone who took part was 18 to 89 years old, and they came from about two dozen US areas. Authors' data handling: Estimation of nucleated cell counts relied on the amplification of reference gene primers. Produced via immunoSEQ multiplex PCR; TCRdb's table is partial and in-frame only. V and J calls and clone size are those listed in that table; D and trimming were worked out from the DNA. The sample lists over 350,000 clones, 88% seen once, with 0.9% to 1% in the top ten.

What was sequenced was PBMCs or T cells enriched from blood (not recorded which). This sequence was found in a woman younger than 45 with acute COVID-19. This chain joins TRBV2 and TRBJ2-1; 12 nucleotides line up with TRBD1. The CDR3 reads CASGGQGALNEQFF. The CDR3 DNA is TGTGCCAGCGGGGGACAGGGGGCGCTCAATGAGCAGTTCTTC. The full variable domain, with the rest looked up from reference TRBV2 and TRBJ2-1, is EPEVTQTPSHQVTQMGQEVILRCVPISNHLYFYWYRQILGQKVEFLVSFYNNEISEKSEIFDDQFSVERPDGSNFTLKIRSTKLEDSAMYFCASGGQGALNEQFFGPGTRLTVL.